The entry below gives a single T cell receptor (beta chain) sequence along with its context. Antigen: not known. This entry is derived from a study of graft-versus-host responses after intestinal transplantation. Germline CDR1 LNHDA, CDR2 SQIVND (reference sequence). The V end lost 7 bases, the J end lost 4 bases, and 4 bases lay between the germline ends. There are 10 residues in the CDR3. Generated by immunoSEQ multiplex PCR, the TCRdb table keeps only in-frame clones and is missing some. The data show fewer than 120,000 clones, with over 85% seen just once and roughly 0.5% held by the top ten. The source is a human donor who received an intestinal transplant. Sequenced material: unstimulated CD8+ T cells sorted from spleen or lymph node cells, taken before intestinal transplant. The chain recombines TRBV19 with TRBJ2-5; D unclear. This chain's CDR3 is CASTPETQYF. The CDR3 DNA sequence: TGTGCCAGTACCCCAGAGACCCAGTACTTC. The whole variable domain, remainder taken from reference TRBV19 and TRBJ2-5, is DGGITQSPKYLFRKEGQNVTLSCEQNLNHDAMYWYRQDPGQGLRLIYYSQIVNDFQKGDIAEGYSVSREKKESFPLTVTSAQKNPTAFYLCASTPETQYFGPGTRLLVL.